The next 13 T cell receptor beta chains were all read from a single sample in a study of blood T cells in healthy people across ages. A J-beta primer mix and a sample-barcoded 5' primer were used in a second PCR of roughly 6 to 12 cycles. TCRdb re-analysed the 5' RACE reads in MiXCR, keeping a single row per CDR3 protein. The data show about 1.4 million distinct CDR3 sequences, roughly 64% seen once. Sequences were obtained from blood. The receptors were sampled from a man younger than 35 in good health.

The chain employs TRBV7-9 and TRBJ1-4; D remains unclear. With 1 base removed from V and 12 bases from J, the gap between germline ends came to 9 bases. Germline loops: CDR1 SEHNR, CDR2 FQNEAQ (reference sequence). The CDR3 contains 12 residues. In DNA, the CDR3 is TGTGCCAGCAGCTTAGAAGCCGTCCAACTGTTTTTT. This sequence encodes CASSLEAVQLFF.

With respect to this clonotype: A junction end diverges from the germline sequence, so it may reflect a read error. The V and J genes are TRBV7-2 and TRBJ1-1, with D possibly matching TRBD1 (6 bases). CDR3 length: 14 residues. Germline CDR1 SGHTA, CDR2 FQGNSA. The CDR3 coding sequence is TGTGCCAGCAGCTCCGGGGACACCCCCACTAAAGCTTTCTTT. Translation gives CASSSGDTPTKAFF.

The chain couples TRBV7-9 to TRBJ1-3; no clear D. CDR3 size: 12 residues. The V end was cut by 5 bases, the J end by 6 bases, with 8 bases between. CDR1 is SEHNR, CDR2 FQNEAQ, per germline (reference sequence). CDR3 residues: CASSVDSNTIYF. The CDR3, as DNA: TGTGCCAGCAGCGTAGACTCAAACACCATATATTTT.

The chain has TRBV20-1 and TRBJ2-1; 11 bases are a match to TRBD2. The junction had 7 bases not matched to a gene; V was cut back by 3 bases and J by 0 bases. The CDR3 runs 17 residues. Germline CDR1 reads DFQATT; CDR2 reads SNEGSKA (reference sequence). The CDR3: CSASIGTSGSSYNEQFF. The CDR3 DNA reads as TGCAGTGCTAGCATTGGGACTAGCGGAAGCTCCTACAATGAGCAGTTCTTC.

The V call is TRBV18, the J call TRBJ1-6, with D possibly being TRBD1 (6 bases). Trimming took off 2 bases at V and 10 bases at J, with 18 bases between the two ends. CDR3 size: 16 residues. Germline V gene sequence: CDR1 KGHSH, CDR2 LQKENI. The CDR3: CASSPRIQGLESPLHF. DNA of the CDR3: TGTGCCAGCTCACCAAGAATACAGGGTCTAGAGTCACCCCTCCACTTT.

This clonotype was counted only a few times. The chain carries TRBV29-1 and TRBJ2-7; no reliable D call. This CDR3 has 13 amino acids. Germline loops: CDR1 SQVTM, CDR2 ANQGSEA. V dropped 5 bases and J dropped 2 bases, with 13 bases sitting between them. The CDR3 DNA sequence: TGCAGCGTTCACGGTGGGTCGGCCTACGAGCAGTACTTC. It codes for CSVHGGSAYEQYF.

The chain employs TRBV6-5 and TRBJ2-3, with D unclear. The CDR3 runs 19 residues. Germline V gene lookup returns CDR1 MNHEY and CDR2 SVGAGI. V was cut by 0 bases and J by 3 bases, with 22 bases left in between. The CDR3 DNA reads as TGTGCCAGCAGTTACTCTCTCGGGCCCGACTTAACCGGGACAGATACGCAGTATTTT. The encoded protein is CASSYSLGPDLTGTDTQYF.

This clonotype was seen only a few times. The genes are TRBV4-1 and TRBJ1-5; a weak D match, TRBD1 (6 bases). The germline V and J ends were trimmed by 2 bases and 1 base, with 12 bases remaining between them. Germline V gene sequence: CDR1 MGHRA, CDR2 YSYEKL. The CDR3 covers 16 residues. The CDR3 here is CASSQFPGQSNQPQHF. The CDR3 nucleotides are TGCGCCAGCAGCCAATTCCCGGGACAAAGCAATCAGCCCCAGCATTTT.

Turning to this clonotype: Its ends do not fully match the called genes, so a read error is possible. The chain links TRBV6-5 to TRBJ1-1; 7 positions agree with TRBD1. From germline, CDR1 is MNHEY and CDR2 SVGAGI. The CDR3 is 15 residues long. The CDR3 sequence is CASSQRDRMNIEAFF. The CDR3 nucleotides read TGTGCCAGCAGTCAGCGGGACAGAATGAACATTGAAGCTTTCTTT.

The V and J genes are TRBV2 and TRBJ1-3; possibly TRBD1 for D (5 bases). The ends were cut back, 6 bases at V and 8 bases at J, with 17 bases in the middle. CDR3 length: 14 amino acids. Germline V lookup: CDR1 SNHLY, CDR2 FYNNEI. CDR3 nucleotide sequence: TGTGCCAGCAGAGATACCGGGACGGCGGACACCATATATTTT. Its protein is CASRDTGTADTIYF.

The V call is TRBV6-6, the J call TRBJ2-1, with 7 nucleotides matching TRBD2. V lost 8 bases and J lost 0; bases outside the gene matches: 4. The V gene's germline CDR1 is MNHNY and CDR2 SVGAGI (reference sequence). CDR3 size: 14 residues. The CDR3 reads CASLRGSSYNEQFF. CDR3 bases: TGTGCCAGCTTGCGGGGGAGCTCCTACAATGAGCAGTTCTTC.

This chain's CDR3 is CASSLAVWGGTETQYF. The CDR3 nucleotides read TGTGCCAGCAGTTTAGCGGTGTGGGGCGGCACCGAGACCCAGTACTTC. This sequence joins TRBV12-3 or TRBV12-4 and TRBJ2-7; TRBD1 is a possible D gene (5 bases). The end of the DNA aligns better with TRBJ2-5, so the J call may be wrong. The CDR3 sequence is 16 residues long.

This rearrangement joins TRBV20-1 to TRBJ2-5; D possibly corresponds to TRBD2 (6 bases). Judging by the DNA end, TRBJ2-7 fits better; the J call may be wrong. Germline V CDR1 and CDR2: DFQATT, SNEGSKA (reference sequence). The CDR3 sequence is 13 residues long. Written as DNA, the CDR3 is TGCAGTGCTCCGGGGGTGAAGGGTGACGAGCAGTACTTC. It translates to CSAPGVKGDEQYF.